A selection of T cell receptor beta chains follows, all from one sample in a study of shared clonotypes between healthy human individuals. Using immunoSEQ multiplex PCR, the repertoire was profiled, and TCRdb retains in-frame clones only, with some absent. The repertoire consists of about 2.3 million clones, with less than 95% occurring once and the leading ten covering 0.37%. The sequenced sample consisted of naive CD4+ T cells from PBMCs. These receptors originate from a man between 18 and 35 years old in good health. Some clones in this sample may be carry-over from other donors' samples. CDR3s include the opening cysteine and the closing phenylalanine or tryptophan. The D gene is left open where the match is weak. Size values are once, few and many counts, or a class for expanded clones, and some rows have none.

clone_size: -; d_call: TRBD2; v_call: TRBV6-6; j_call: TRBJ2-1; cdr3_aa: CASSSGGVYNEQFF; cdr3_nt: TGTGCCAGCAGTTCGGGGGGAGTCTACAATGAGCAGTTCTTC
clone_size: -; d_call: -; v_call: TRBV5-4; j_call: TRBJ1-4; cdr3_aa: CASSLDGGRLEKLFF; cdr3_nt: TGTGCCAGCAGCTTGGATGGGGGCCGGCTTGAAAAACTGTTTTTT
clone_size: once; d_call: -; v_call: TRBV15; j_call: TRBJ1-2; cdr3_aa: CATSARIEGGYTF; cdr3_nt: TGTGCCACCAGCGCGAGGATCGAGGGGGGCTACACCTTC
clone_size: -; d_call: TRBD2; v_call: TRBV11-2; j_call: TRBJ2-2; cdr3_aa: CASSFQAGFTGELFF; cdr3_nt: TGTGCCAGCAGCTTCCAAGCGGGATTCACCGGGGAGCTGTTTTTT
clone_size: -; d_call: TRBD1; v_call: TRBV7-9; j_call: TRBJ1-3; cdr3_aa: CASSLPGTAGNTIYF; cdr3_nt: TGTGCCAGCAGCTTACCCGGGACAGCTGGAAACACCATATATTTT
clone_size: -; d_call: -; v_call: TRBV28; j_call: TRBJ2-7; cdr3_aa: CASSPPGGVSYEQYF; cdr3_nt: TGTGCCAGCAGTCCTCCAGGGGGGGTCTCCTACGAGCAGTACTTC
clone_size: few; d_call: -; v_call: TRBV30; j_call: TRBJ1-2; cdr3_aa: CAWSGANYGYTF; cdr3_nt: TGTGCCTGGAGTGGGGCCAACTATGGCTACACCTTC
clone_size: -; d_call: TRBD2; v_call: TRBV7-9; j_call: TRBJ2-4; cdr3_aa: CASSLDLAGNLKNIQYF; cdr3_nt: TGTGCCAGCAGCTTAGATCTAGCGGGCAACCTAAAAAACATTCAGTACTTC
clone_size: -; d_call: TRBD1; v_call: TRBV19; j_call: TRBJ1-5; cdr3_aa: CASGRGQVNQPQHF; cdr3_nt: TGTGCCAGTGGGAGGGGGCAGGTCAATCAGCCCCAGCATTTT
clone_size: -; d_call: TRBD1; v_call: TRBV18; j_call: TRBJ2-7; cdr3_aa: CASSPTGGGSEQYF; cdr3_nt: TGTGCCAGCTCACCAACAGGGGGTGGGAGCGAGCAGTACTTC
clone_size: -; d_call: TRBD1; v_call: TRBV7-3; j_call: TRBJ1-1; cdr3_aa: CASSLKGAGEAFF; cdr3_nt: TGTGCCAGCAGCTTAAAGGGGGCGGGTGAAGCTTTCTTT
clone_size: -; d_call: -; v_call: TRBV29-1; j_call: TRBJ2-7; cdr3_aa: CSVESGLGGEQYF; cdr3_nt: TGCAGCGTTGAAAGCGGCCTGGGGGGCGAGCAGTACTTC
clone_size: -; d_call: TRBD2; v_call: TRBV5-4; j_call: TRBJ2-2; cdr3_aa: CASSLGAGGGTGELFF; cdr3_nt: TGTGCCAGCAGCCTTGGGGCGGGGGGCGGCACCGGGGAGCTGTTTTTT
clone_size: -; d_call: TRBD2; v_call: TRBV13; j_call: TRBJ2-1; cdr3_aa: CASSASPGRAGGGNEQFF; cdr3_nt: TGTGCCAGCAGCGCCTCCCCGGGAAGAGCGGGAGGGGGGAATGAGCAGTTCTTC
clone_size: -; d_call: TRBD2; v_call: TRBV28; j_call: TRBJ2-5; cdr3_aa: CASSSASLAGVRETQYF; cdr3_nt: TGTGCCAGCAGTTCAGCATCTTTAGCGGGAGTCCGTGAGACCCAGTACTTC
clone_size: -; d_call: TRBD2; v_call: TRBV5-1; j_call: TRBJ2-1; cdr3_aa: CASSFQIAGASNEQFF; cdr3_nt: TGCGCCAGCAGCTTTCAAATAGCGGGAGCAAGCAATGAGCAGTTCTTC
clone_size: -; d_call: -; v_call: TRBV27; j_call: TRBJ1-5; cdr3_aa: CASSLGQGKNQPQHF; cdr3_nt: TGTGCCAGCAGTTTAGGGCAGGGTAAGAATCAGCCCCAGCATTTT
clone_size: -; d_call: -; v_call: TRBV7-3; j_call: TRBJ1-5; cdr3_aa: CASSLSSNQPQHF; cdr3_nt: TGTGCCAGCAGCTTAAGCAGTAATCAGCCCCAGCATTTT
clone_size: -; d_call: -; v_call: TRBV5-1; j_call: TRBJ2-7; cdr3_aa: CASSLNPGRDEQYF; cdr3_nt: TGCGCCAGCAGCTTGAACCCAGGGCGGGACGAGCAGTACTTC
clone_size: -; d_call: -; v_call: TRBV5-1; j_call: TRBJ2-5; cdr3_aa: CASSPGALGGRETQYF; cdr3_nt: TGCGCCAGCAGCCCCGGGGCCCTCGGAGGTCGAGAGACCCAGTACTTC
clone_size: -; d_call: TRBD2; v_call: TRBV7-2; j_call: TRBJ2-7; cdr3_aa: CASSLYSGIGEQYF; cdr3_nt: TGTGCCAGCAGCCTCTATAGCGGGATCGGCGAGCAGTACTTC
clone_size: -; d_call: -; v_call: TRBV28; j_call: TRBJ1-4; cdr3_aa: CASSIGGATNEKLFF; cdr3_nt: TGTGCCAGCAGCATCGGGGGTGCGACTAATGAAAAACTGTTTTTT
clone_size: -; d_call: TRBD1; v_call: TRBV9; j_call: TRBJ1-5; cdr3_aa: CASSAMGQSNQPQHF; cdr3_nt: TGTGCCAGCAGCGCCATGGGACAGAGCAATCAGCCCCAGCATTTT
clone_size: -; d_call: TRBD1; v_call: TRBV19; j_call: TRBJ1-2; cdr3_aa: CASHKDRGQVYTF; cdr3_nt: TGTGCCAGTCATAAAGACAGGGGGCAAGTCTACACCTTC
clone_size: -; d_call: -; v_call: TRBV7-2; j_call: TRBJ2-7; cdr3_aa: CASSLAQGYEQYF; cdr3_nt: TGTGCCAGCAGCTTAGCACAGGGATACGAGCAGTACTTC
clone_size: -; d_call: TRBD1; v_call: TRBV28; j_call: TRBJ1-1; cdr3_aa: CASTSGTGGTDTEAFF; cdr3_nt: TGTGCCAGCACCAGTGGGACAGGGGGCACGGACACTGAAGCTTTCTTT
clone_size: -; d_call: TRBD2; v_call: TRBV9; j_call: TRBJ2-3; cdr3_aa: CASSVLAGGTDTQYF; cdr3_nt: TGTGCCAGCAGCGTATTAGCGGGAGGCACAGATACGCAGTATTTT
clone_size: -; d_call: -; v_call: TRBV2; j_call: TRBJ1-1; cdr3_aa: CASSRDGKAFF; cdr3_nt: TGTGCCAGCAGTCGGGACGGAAAAGCTTTCTTT
clone_size: -; d_call: -; v_call: TRBV5-1; j_call: TRBJ2-1; cdr3_aa: CASSFVTTSYNEQFF; cdr3_nt: TGCGCCAGCAGCTTCGTGACAACCTCCTACAATGAGCAGTTCTTC